Following are 10 T cell receptor beta chains from one sample sequenced in a study of cytomegalovirus exposure and HLA in healthy donors. PCR used 60 Vbeta primers and 13 Jbeta primers. The assay was immunoSEQ multiplex PCR, and TCRdb's table has in-frame clones only and misses some. The sample includes around 120,000 clones, just over 70% of them seen just once. Input material: PBMCs. The receptor set was obtained from an older woman in good health and CMV-seropositive.

The rearrangement joins TRBV5-4 to TRBJ2-3; the match to TRBD2 covers 11 bases. Trimming took 0 bases from V and 1 from J; bases not matched to a gene: 7. Germline V gives CDR1 SGHNT, CDR2 YYREEE (reference sequence). CDR3 length: 18 residues. The CDR3 here is CASSLGGVAGGRTDTQYF. In DNA form, the CDR3 reads TGTGCCAGCAGCTTGGGCGGGGTAGCGGGGGGGCGCACAGATACGCAGTATTTT.

The genes are TRBV27 and TRBJ2-3; TRBD2 aligns across 8 bases. The CDR3 runs to 16 residues. Germline V gene sequence: CDR1 MNHEY, CDR2 SMNVEV (reference sequence). The trim removed 6 bases at V and 2 bases at J, leaving 10 bases unmatched. The CDR3 nucleotides read TGTGCCAGCAGCCCGGCGGGGGGACTCTCCACAGATACGCAGTATTTT. Encoded protein: CASSPAGGLSTDTQYF.

The rearrangement links TRBV14 to TRBJ1-3, with 12 bases aligning to TRBD1. The CDR3 extends over 14 amino acids. Germline CDR1 and CDR2: SGHDN and FVKESK. The V and J ends lost 4 bases and 8 bases, in that order; junction bases with no gene match: 3. Here the CDR3 reads CASSPGQGAYTIYF. The DNA of the CDR3 is TGTGCCAGCAGCCCGGGACAGGGGGCGTACACCATATATTTT.

This chain connects TRBV6-5 to TRBJ1-6; D gene uncertain. CDR1 is MNHEY and CDR2 is SVGAGI in the germline V gene. The CDR3 runs to 15 residues. Trimming removed 7 bases from V and 6 bases from J, with 16 bases in between. This CDR3 is CASTGEATFNSPLHF. As DNA, the CDR3 is TGTGCCAGCACCGGAGAGGCGACTTTTAATTCACCCCTCCACTTT.

The chain couples TRBV5-1 to TRBJ2-5; perhaps TRBD2 as D (5 bases). CDR3 length: 14 residues. CDR1 is SGHRS, CDR2 YFSETQ, per germline. V lost 4 bases and J 1 base, leaving 11 bases between the germline ends. The CDR3 DNA is TGCGCCAGCAGCGTCCGGGGATCCCAAGAGACCCAGTACTTC. Translated: CASSVRGSQETQYF.

The chain joins TRBV18 to TRBJ1-2; 9 bases match TRBD1. Germline V CDR1 and CDR2: KGHSH, LQKENI. The V and J ends lost 3 bases and 8 bases, in that order; junction bases with no gene match: 4. The CDR3 is 13 amino acids. CDR3 loop: CASSPRTGEGYTF. CDR3 DNA: TGTGCCAGCTCACCTAGGACAGGGGAAGGCTACACCTTC.

J is TRBJ1-1 and V is TRBV18, with 8 bases that match TRBD1. Germline CDR1 is KGHSH and CDR2 is LQKENI. V lost 5 bases to trimming and J lost 8 bases; unmatched junction nucleotides: 4. This CDR3 contains 12 residues. The CDR3 protein is CASSWTGTEAFF. CDR3 DNA sequence: TGTGCCAGCTCATGGACAGGGACCGAAGCTTTCTTT.

V is TRBV18 and J is TRBJ1-2; 9 nucleotides agree with TRBD1. CDR1 is KGHSH and CDR2 is LQKENI in the germline V gene. The CDR3 loop spans 15 amino acids. V lost 5 bases and J lost 4; bases outside the gene matches: 8. CDR3 in DNA: TGTGCCAGCTCAGCCTACAGGGGGCATGGCTATGGCTACACCTTC. Translated: CASSAYRGHGYGYTF.

This chain joins TRBV4-1 and TRBJ1-1; 8 nucleotides line up with TRBD1. Germline values: CDR1 MGHRA, CDR2 YSYEKL. The CDR3 contains 15 residues. After removal of 6 bases from V and 1 base from J, the junction contained 7 bases not matched to a gene. The chain's CDR3 is CASSPIDRGNTEAFF. CDR3 in DNA: TGCGCCAGCAGTCCAATAGACAGGGGGAACACTGAAGCTTTCTTT.

The chain employs TRBV27 and TRBJ1-2, with D possibly matching TRBD1 (6 bases). V lost 6 bases to trimming and J lost 7 bases, with 18 bases between them. In germline, CDR1 is MNHEY, CDR2 SMNVEV (reference sequence). The CDR3 totals 14 residues. CDR3 in amino acids: CASSGEGGFSGYTF. The CDR3 nucleotides read TGTGCCAGCAGCGGCGAGGGGGGGTTTAGTGGCTACACCTTC.